This TCR beta chain is from a study of cytomegalovirus exposure and HLA in healthy donors. The PCR was carried out with 60 Vbeta primers and 13 Jbeta primers. Generated by immunoSEQ multiplex PCR, the TCRdb table keeps only in-frame clones and is missing some. In all, the sample yields about 120,000 clones. This clone shows up as medium-sized by frequency. The antigen remains undetermined. Points from the study as a whole: Presence/absence analyses took donor sequencing depth as roughly uniform.

This CDR3 region has 12 residues. The J segment lost 7 bases and the V segment lost 11 bases, leaving 6 bases of the junction unmatched. Germline CDR1 and CDR2: LGHNA and YNFKEQ. There were likely unrecorded immune exposures, though donors were nominally healthy when sampled. The V and J genes are TRBV4-2 and TRBJ2-7, with 12 bases that match TRBD2. The source is a man in his late teens or twenties in good health and CMV-seronegative. The sample comprised PBMCs. The CDR3 reads CAAGLAGREQYF. CDR3 DNA sequence: TGTGCCGCGGGACTAGCGGGCCGGGAGCAGTACTTC.